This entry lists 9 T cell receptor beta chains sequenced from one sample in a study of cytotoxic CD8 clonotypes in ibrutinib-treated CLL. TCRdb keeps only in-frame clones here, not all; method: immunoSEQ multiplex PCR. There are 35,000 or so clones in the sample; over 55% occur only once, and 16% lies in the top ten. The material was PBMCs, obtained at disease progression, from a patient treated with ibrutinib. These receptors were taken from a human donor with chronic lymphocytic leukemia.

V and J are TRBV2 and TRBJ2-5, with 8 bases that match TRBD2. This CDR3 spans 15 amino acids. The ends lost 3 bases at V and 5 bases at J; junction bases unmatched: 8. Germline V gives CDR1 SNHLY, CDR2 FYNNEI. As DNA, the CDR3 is TGTGCCAGCAGTGAGGGGACCCGGGGGGGCGAGACCCAGTACTTC. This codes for CASSEGTRGGETQYF.

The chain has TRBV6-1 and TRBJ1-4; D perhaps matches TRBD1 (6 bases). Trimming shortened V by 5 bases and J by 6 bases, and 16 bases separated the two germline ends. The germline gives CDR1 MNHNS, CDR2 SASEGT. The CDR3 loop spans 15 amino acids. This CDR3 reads CASSRNSGVDEKLFF. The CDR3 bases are TGTGCCAGCAGTCGGAATTCAGGGGTGGATGAAAAACTGTTTTTT.

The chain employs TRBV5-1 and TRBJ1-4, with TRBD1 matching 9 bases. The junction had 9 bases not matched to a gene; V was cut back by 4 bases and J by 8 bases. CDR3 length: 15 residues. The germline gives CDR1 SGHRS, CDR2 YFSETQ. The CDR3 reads CASSEATGGREKLFF. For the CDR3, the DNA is TGCGCCAGCAGCGAGGCTACAGGGGGCAGGGAAAAACTGTTTTTT.

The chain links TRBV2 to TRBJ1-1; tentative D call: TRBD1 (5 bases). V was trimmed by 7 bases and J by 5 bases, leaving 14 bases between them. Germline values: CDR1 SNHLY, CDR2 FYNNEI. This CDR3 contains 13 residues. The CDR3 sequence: CASILQAGTEAFF. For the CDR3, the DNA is TGTGCCAGCATCTTACAGGCGGGGACTGAAGCTTTCTTT.

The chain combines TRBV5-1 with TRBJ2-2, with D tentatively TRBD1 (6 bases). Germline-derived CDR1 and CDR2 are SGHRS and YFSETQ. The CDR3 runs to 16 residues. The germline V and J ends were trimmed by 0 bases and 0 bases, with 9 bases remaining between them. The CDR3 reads CASSLDRASNTGELFF. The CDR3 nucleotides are TGCGCCAGCAGCTTGGACAGGGCTTCGAACACCGGGGAGCTGTTTTTT.

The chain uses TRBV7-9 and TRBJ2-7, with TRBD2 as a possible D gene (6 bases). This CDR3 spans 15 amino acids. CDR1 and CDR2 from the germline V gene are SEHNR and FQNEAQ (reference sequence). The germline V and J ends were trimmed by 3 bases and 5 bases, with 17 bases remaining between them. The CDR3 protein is CASSFSGTGENEQYF. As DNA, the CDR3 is TGTGCCAGCAGCTTCTCCGGGACTGGAGAAAACGAGCAGTACTTC.

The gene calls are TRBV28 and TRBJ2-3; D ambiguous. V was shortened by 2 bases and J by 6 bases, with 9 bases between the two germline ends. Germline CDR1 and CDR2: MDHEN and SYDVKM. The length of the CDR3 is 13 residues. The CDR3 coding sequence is TGTGCCAGCAGTTTAGCCCCGACGGATACGCAGTATTTT. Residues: CASSLAPTDTQYF.

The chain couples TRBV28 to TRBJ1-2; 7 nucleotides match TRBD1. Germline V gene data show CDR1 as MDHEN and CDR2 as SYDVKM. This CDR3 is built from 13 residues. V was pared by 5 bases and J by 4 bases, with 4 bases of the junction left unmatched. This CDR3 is CASSLGTVYGYTF. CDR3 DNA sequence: TGTGCCAGCAGTCTCGGGACAGTCTATGGCTACACCTTC.

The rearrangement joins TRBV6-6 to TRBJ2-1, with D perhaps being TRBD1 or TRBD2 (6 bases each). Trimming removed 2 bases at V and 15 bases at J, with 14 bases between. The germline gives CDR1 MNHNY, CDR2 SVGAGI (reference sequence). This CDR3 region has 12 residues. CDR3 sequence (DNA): TGTGCCAGCAGTTACGACGGGGGCCGGTCGTTCTTC. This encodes CASSYDGGRSFF.